This TCR beta chain was sequenced during a study of cytomegalovirus exposure and HLA in healthy donors. Study at large: The approximately 120 validation repertoires were reported in a later analysis to have been generated on the same platform as the roughly 630 first-cohort repertoires. Study-level points and caveats: Specificity of a few CMV-associated chains for CMV antigens was verified in vitro. It was reported that the classifier diagnosed cytomegalovirus status with high specificity and sensitivity in both the original and validation cohorts.

The germline V gene has CDR1 SGHRS and CDR2 YFSETQ. Trimming removed 2 bases at V and 2 bases at J, with 12 bases between. This CDR3 region has 15 residues. On this clone itself: Its target is not known.

Measured with immunoSEQ multiplex PCR; TCRdb has only the in-frame clones, and not every one. The data show about 140,000 clones, with 70% to 90% seen just once and roughly 1.4% held by the top ten. This chain connects TRBV5-1 to TRBJ2-3; possibly TRBD1 for D (5 bases). Material: PBMCs. The TCR was taken from a woman in her thirties in good health and CMV-seronegative. CDR3 amino acids: CASSFLGAYTDTQYF. CDR3 sequence (DNA): TGCGCCAGCAGCTTCCTAGGGGCCTACACAGATACGCAGTATTTT.